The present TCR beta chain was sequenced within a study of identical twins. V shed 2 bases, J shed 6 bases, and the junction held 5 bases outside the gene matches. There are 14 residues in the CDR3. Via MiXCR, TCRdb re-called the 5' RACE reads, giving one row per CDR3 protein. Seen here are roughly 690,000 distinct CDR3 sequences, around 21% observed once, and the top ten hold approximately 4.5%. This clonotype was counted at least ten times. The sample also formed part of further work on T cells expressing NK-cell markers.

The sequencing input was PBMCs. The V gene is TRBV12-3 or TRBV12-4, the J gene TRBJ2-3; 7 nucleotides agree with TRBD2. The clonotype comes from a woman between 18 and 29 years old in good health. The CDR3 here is CASSLREGRDTQYF. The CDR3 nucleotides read TGTGCCAGCAGTTTAAGGGAGGGCCGGGATACGCAGTATTTT.